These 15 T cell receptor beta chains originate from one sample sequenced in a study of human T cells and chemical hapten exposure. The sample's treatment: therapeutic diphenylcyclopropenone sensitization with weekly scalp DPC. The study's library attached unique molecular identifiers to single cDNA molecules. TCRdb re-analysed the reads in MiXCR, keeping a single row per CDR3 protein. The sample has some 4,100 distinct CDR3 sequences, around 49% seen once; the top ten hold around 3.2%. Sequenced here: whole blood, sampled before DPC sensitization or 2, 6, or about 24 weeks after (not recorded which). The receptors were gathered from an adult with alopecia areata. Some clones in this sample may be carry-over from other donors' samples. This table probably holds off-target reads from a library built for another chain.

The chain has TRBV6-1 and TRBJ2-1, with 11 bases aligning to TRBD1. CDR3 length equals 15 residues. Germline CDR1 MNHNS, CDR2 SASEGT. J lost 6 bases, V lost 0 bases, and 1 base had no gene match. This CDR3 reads CASSEAGQGVNEQFF. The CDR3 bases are TGTGCCAGCAGTGAAGCGGGACAGGGGGTCAATGAGCAGTTCTTC.

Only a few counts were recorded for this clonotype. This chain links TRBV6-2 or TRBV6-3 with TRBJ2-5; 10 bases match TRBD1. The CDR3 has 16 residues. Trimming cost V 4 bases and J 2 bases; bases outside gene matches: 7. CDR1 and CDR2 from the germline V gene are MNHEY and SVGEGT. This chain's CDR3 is CASSFRTGGWQETQYF. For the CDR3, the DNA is TGTGCCAGCAGTTTCCGGACAGGGGGATGGCAAGAGACCCAGTACTTC.

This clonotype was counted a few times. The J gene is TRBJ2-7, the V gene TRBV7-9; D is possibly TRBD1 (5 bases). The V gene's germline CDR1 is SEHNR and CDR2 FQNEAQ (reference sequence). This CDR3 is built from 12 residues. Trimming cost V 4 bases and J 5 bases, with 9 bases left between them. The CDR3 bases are TGTGCCAGCAGCTCCTACAGGAACGAGCAGTACTTC. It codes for CASSSYRNEQYF.

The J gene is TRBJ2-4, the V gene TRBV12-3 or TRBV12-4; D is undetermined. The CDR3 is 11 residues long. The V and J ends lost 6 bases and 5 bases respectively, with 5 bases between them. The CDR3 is CASSEENIQYF. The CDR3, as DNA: TGTGCCAGCAGCGAAGAAAACATTCAGTACTTC.

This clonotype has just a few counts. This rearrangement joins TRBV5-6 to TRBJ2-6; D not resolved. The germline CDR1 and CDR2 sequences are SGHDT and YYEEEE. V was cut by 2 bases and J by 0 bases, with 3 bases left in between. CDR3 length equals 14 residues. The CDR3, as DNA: TGTGCCAGCAGCTTCCTCTCTGGGGCCAACGTCCTGACTTTC. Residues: CASSFLSGANVLTF.

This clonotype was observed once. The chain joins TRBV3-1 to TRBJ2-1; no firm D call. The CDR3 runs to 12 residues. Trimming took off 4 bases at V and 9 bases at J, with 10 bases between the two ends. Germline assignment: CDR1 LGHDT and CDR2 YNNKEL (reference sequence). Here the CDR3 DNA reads TGTGCCAGCAGCCTCCTAGTGGCTGAGCAGTTCTTC. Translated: CASSLLVAEQFF.

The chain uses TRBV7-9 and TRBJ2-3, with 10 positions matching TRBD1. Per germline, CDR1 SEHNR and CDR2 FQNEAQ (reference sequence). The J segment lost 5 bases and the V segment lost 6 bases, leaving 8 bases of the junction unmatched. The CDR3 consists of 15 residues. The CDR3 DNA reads TGTGCCAGCAGTCCTTACGGGACAGGGGAAGATACGCAGTATTTT. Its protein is CASSPYGTGEDTQYF.

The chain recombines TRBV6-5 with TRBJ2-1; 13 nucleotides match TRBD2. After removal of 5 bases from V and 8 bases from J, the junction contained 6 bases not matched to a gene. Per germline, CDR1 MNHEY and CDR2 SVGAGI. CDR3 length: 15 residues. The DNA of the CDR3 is TGTGCCAGCAGTCCCACTAGCGGGGGGGCGGATGAGCAGTTCTTC. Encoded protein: CASSPTSGGADEQFF.

CDR3 nucleotide sequence: TGTGCCAGCTCACCGACTAACGGAGATACGCAGTATTTT. Translation gives CASSPTNGDTQYF. The chain couples TRBV18 to TRBJ2-3; the D gene is possibly TRBD2 (5 bases). V was pared by 3 bases and J by 5 bases, with 9 bases between. CDR1 is KGHSH, CDR2 LQKENI, per germline. The CDR3 spans 13 residues.

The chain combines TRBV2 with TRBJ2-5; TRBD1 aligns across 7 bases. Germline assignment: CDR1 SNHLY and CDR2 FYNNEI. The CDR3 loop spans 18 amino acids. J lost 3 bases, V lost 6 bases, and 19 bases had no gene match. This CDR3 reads CASRYRGLITLPKETQYF. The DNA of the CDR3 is TGTGCCAGCAGATACAGGGGCCTCATTACCCTTCCAAAAGAGACCCAGTACTTC.

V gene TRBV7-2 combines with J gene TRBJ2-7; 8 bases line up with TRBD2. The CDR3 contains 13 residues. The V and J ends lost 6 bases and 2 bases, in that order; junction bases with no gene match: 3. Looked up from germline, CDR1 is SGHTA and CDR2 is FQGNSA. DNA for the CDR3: TGTGCCAGCAGGGGTAGCGGGGCCTACGAGCAGTACTTC. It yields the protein CASRGSGAYEQYF.

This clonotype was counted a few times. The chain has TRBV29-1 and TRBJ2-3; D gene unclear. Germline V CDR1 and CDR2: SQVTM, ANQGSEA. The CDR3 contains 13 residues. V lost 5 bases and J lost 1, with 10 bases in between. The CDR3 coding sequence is TGCAGCGTTTCGAGCCTCCGCACAGATACGCAGTATTTT. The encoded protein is CSVSSLRTDTQYF.

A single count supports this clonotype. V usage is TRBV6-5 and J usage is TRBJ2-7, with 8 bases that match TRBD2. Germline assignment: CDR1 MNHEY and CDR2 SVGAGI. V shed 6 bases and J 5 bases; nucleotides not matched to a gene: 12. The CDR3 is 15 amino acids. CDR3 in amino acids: CASRYTAGLADEQYF. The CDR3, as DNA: TGTGCCAGCAGATATACGGCAGGACTAGCAGACGAGCAGTACTTC.

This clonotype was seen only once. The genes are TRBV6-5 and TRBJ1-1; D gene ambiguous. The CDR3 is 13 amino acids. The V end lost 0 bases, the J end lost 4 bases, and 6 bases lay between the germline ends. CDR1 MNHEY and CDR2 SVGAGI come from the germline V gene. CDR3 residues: CASSYSLGTEAFF. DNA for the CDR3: TGTGCCAGCAGTTACTCTCTTGGCACTGAAGCTTTCTTT.

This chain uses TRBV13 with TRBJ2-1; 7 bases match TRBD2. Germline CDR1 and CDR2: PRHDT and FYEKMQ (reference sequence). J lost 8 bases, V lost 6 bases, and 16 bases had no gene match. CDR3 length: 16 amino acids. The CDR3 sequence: CASSYTRTSAGDEQFF. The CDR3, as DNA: TGTGCCAGCAGTTACACAAGAACTAGCGCCGGGGATGAGCAGTTCTTC.